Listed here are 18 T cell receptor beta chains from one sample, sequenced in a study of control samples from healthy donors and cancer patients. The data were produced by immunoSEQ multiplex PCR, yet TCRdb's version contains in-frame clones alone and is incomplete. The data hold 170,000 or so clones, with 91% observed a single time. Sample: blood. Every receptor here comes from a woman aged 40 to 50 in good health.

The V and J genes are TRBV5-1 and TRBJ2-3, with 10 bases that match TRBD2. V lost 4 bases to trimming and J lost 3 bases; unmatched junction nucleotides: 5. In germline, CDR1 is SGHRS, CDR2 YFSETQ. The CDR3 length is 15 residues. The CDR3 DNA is TGCGCCAGCAGCCCCGGGACTAGCGTTACAGATACGCAGTATTTT. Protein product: CASSPGTSVTDTQYF.

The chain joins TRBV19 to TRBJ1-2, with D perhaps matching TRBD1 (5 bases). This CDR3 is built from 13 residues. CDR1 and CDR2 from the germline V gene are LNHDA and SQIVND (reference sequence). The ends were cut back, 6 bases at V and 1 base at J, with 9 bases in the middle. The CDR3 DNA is TGTGCCAGTAGCCTCAGGGATAACTATGGCTACACCTTC. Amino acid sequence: CASSLRDNYGYTF.

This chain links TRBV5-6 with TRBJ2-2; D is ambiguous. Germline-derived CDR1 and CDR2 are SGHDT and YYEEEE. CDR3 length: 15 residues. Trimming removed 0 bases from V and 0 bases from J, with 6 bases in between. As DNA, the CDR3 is TGTGCCAGCAGCTTGGTTCAGACGAACACCGGGGAGCTGTTTTTT. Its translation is CASSLVQTNTGELFF.

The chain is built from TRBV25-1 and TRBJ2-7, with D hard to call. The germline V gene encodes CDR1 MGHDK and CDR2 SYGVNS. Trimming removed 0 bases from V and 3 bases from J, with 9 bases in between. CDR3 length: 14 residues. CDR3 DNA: TGTGCCAGCAGTGAATACGAGGCCCTCTACGAGCAGTACTTC. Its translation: CASSEYEALYEQYF.

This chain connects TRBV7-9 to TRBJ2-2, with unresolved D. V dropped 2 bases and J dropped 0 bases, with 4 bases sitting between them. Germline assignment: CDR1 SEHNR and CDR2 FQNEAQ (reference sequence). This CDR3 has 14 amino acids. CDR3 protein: CASSLNPNTGELFF. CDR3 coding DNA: TGTGCCAGCAGCTTAAACCCGAACACCGGGGAGCTGTTTTTT. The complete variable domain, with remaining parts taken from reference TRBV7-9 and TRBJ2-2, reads DTGVSQNPRHKITKRGQNVTFRCDPISEHNRLYWYRQTLGQGPEFLTYFQNEAQLEKSRLLSDRFSAERPKGSFSTLEIQRTEQGDSAMYLCASSLNPNTGELFFGEGSRLTVL.

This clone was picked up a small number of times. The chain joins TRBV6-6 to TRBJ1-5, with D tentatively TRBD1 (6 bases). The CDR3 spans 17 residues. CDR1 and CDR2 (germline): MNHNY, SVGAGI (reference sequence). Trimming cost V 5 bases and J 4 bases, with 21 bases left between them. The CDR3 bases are TGTGCCAGCAGTCCCCTACCTCTGACAGGTGAGAATCAGCCCCAGCATTTT. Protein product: CASSPLPLTGENQPQHF.

The CDR3 loop is CAISDLFGERPDTQYF. The DNA of the CDR3 is TGTGCCATCAGTGATCTTTTCGGGGAACGGCCAGATACGCAGTATTTT. This chain uses TRBV10-3 with TRBJ2-3; D perhaps matches TRBD2 (5 bases). CDR3 length: 16 amino acids. Germline V gene data show CDR1 as ENHRY and CDR2 as SYGVKD. The ends were cut back, 3 bases at V and 4 bases at J, with 17 bases in the middle.

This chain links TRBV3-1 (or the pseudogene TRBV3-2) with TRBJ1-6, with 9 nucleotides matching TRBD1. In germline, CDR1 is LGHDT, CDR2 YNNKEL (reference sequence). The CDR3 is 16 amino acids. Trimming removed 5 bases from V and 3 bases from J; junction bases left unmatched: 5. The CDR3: CASSSLDRGYNSPLHF. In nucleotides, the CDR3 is TGTGCCAGCAGCTCCCTGGACAGGGGCTATAATTCACCCCTCCACTTT.

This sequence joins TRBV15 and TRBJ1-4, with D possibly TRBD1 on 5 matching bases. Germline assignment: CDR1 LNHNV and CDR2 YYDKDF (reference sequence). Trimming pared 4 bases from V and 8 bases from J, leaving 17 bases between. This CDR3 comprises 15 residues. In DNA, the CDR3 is TGTGCCACCAGCACCAGGACTTCAGGGACGGAAAAACTGTTTTTT. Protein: CATSTRTSGTEKLFF.

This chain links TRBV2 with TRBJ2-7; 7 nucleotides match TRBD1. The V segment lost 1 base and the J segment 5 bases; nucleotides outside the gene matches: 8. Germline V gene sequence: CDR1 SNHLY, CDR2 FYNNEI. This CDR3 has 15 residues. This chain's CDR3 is CASSEGQGNFDEQYF. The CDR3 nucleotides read TGTGCCAGCAGTGAAGGACAGGGTAATTTTGACGAGCAGTACTTC. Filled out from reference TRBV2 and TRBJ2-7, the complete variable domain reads EPEVTQTPSHQVTQMGQEVILRCVPISNHLYFYWYRQILGQKVEFLVSFYNNEISEKSEIFDDQFSVERPDGSNFTLKIRSTKLEDSAMYFCASSEGQGNFDEQYFGPGTRLTVT.

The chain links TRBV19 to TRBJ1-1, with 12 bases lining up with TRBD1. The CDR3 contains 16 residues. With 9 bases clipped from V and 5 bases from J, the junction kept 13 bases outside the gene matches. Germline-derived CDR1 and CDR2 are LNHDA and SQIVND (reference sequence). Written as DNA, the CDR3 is TGTGCCAGCATAATCGGGACAGGGGGCTGGGGGACTGAAGCTTTCTTT. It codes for CASIIGTGGWGTEAFF.

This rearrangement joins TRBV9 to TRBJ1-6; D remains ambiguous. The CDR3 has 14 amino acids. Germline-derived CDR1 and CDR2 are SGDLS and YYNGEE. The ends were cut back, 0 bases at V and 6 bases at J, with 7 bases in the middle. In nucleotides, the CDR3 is TGTGCCAGCAGCGTAGCACCGCTTAATTCACCCCTCCACTTT. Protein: CASSVAPLNSPLHF.

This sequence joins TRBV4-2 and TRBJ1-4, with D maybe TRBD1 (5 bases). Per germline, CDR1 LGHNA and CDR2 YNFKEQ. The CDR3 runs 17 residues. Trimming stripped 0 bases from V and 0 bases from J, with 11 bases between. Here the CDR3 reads CASSQDGAAATNEKLFF. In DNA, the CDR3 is TGTGCCAGCAGCCAAGATGGGGCGGCGGCAACTAATGAAAAACTGTTTTTT.

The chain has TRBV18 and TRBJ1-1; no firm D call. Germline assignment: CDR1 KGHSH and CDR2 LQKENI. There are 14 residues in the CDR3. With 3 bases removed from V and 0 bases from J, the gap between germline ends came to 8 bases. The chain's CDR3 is CASSPLALNTEAFF. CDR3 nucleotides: TGTGCCAGCTCACCTTTGGCCTTGAACACTGAAGCTTTCTTT.

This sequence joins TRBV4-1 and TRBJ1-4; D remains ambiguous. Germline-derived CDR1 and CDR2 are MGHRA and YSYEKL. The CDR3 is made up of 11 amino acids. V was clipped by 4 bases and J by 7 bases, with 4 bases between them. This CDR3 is CASSPGEKLFF. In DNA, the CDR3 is TGCGCCAGCAGCCCGGGTGAAAAACTGTTTTTT.

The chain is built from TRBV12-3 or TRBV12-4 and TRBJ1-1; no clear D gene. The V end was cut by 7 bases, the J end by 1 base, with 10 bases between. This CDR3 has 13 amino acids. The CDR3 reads CASNPQPNTEAFF. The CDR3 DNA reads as TGTGCCAGCAACCCACAGCCGAACACTGAAGCTTTCTTT.

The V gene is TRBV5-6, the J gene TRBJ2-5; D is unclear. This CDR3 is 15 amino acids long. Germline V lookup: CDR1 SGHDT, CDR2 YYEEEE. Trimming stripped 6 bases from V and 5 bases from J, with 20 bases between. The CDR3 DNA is TGTGCCAGCATCAAAGCACCGGGTATGGACGAGACCCAGTACTTC. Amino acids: CASIKAPGMDETQYF.

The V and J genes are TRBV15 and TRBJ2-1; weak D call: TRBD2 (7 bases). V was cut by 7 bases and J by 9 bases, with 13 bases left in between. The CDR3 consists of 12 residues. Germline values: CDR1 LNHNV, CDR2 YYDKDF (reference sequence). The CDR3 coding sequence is TGTGCCACCAAAAGAGGGGGGGCTGAGCAGTTCTTC. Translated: CATKRGGAEQFF. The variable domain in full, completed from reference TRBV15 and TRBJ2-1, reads DAMVIQNPRYQVTQFGKPVTLSCSQTLNHNVMYWYQQKSSQAPKLLFHYYDKDFNNEADTPDNFQSRRPNTSFCFLDIRSPGLGDTAMYLCATKRGGAEQFFGPGTRLTVL.